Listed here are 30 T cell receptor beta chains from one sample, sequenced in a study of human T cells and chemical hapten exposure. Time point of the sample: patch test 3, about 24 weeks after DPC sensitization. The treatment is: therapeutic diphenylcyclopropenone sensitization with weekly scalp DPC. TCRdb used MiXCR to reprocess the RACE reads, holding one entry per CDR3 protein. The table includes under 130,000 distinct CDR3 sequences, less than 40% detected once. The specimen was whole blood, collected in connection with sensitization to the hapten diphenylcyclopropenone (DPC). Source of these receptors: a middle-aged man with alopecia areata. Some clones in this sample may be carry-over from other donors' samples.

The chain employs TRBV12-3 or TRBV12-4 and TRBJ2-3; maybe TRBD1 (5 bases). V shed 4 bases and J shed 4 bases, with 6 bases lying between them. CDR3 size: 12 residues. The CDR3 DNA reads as TGTGCCAGCAGTTGGGGCCCAGATACGCAGTATTTT. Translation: CASSWGPDTQYF.

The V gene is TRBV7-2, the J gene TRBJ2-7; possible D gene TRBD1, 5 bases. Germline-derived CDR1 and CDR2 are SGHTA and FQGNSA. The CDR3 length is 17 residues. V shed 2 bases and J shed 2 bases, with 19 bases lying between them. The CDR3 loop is CASSLMHSDSPTYEQYF. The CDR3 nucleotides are TGTGCCAGCAGCTTAATGCATAGTGACAGCCCTACCTACGAGCAGTACTTC.

CDR3 nucleotide sequence: TGTGCCAGCAGTTACGACAGGGCCGAACAGCCCCAGCATTTT. This encodes CASSYDRAEQPQHF. The J gene is TRBJ1-5, the V gene TRBV6-5; TRBD1 matches 7 bases. The junction had 5 bases not matched to a gene; V was cut back by 2 bases and J by 7 bases. Germline V gene lookup returns CDR1 MNHEY and CDR2 SVGAGI. There are 14 residues in the CDR3.

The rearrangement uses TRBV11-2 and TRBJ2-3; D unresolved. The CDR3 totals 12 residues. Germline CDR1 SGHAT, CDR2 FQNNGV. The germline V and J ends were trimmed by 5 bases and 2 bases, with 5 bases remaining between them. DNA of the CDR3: TGTGCCAGCAGCACACACACAGATACGCAGTATTTT. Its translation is CASSTHTDTQYF. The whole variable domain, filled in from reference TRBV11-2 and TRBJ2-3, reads EAGVAQSPRYKIIEKRQSVAFWCNPISGHATLYWYQQILGQGPKLLIQFQNNGVVDDSQLPKDRFSAERLKGVDSTLKIQPAKLEDSAVYLCASSTHTDTQYFGPGTRLTVL.

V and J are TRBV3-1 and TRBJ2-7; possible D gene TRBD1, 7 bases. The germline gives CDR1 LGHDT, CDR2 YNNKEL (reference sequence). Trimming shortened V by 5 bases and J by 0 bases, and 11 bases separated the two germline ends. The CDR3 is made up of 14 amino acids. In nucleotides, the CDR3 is TGTGCCAGCAGCAGGGGGGACAGCTCCTACGAGCAGTACTTC. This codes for CASSRGDSSYEQYF.

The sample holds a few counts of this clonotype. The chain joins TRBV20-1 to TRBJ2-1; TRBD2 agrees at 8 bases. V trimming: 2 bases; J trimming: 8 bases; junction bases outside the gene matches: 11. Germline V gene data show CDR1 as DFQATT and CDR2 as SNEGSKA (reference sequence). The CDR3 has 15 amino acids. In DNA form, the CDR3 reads TGCAGTGCTAGAAGGGTAGCGGGACGAGTCTATGAGCAGTTCTTC. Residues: CSARRVAGRVYEQFF.

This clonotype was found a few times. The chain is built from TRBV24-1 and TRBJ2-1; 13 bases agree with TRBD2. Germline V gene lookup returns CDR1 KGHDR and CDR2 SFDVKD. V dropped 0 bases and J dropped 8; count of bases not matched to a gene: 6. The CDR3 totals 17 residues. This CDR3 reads CATSDLPWTSGSDEQFF. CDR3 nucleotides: TGTGCCACCAGTGATTTGCCCTGGACTAGCGGGAGTGATGAGCAGTTCTTC.

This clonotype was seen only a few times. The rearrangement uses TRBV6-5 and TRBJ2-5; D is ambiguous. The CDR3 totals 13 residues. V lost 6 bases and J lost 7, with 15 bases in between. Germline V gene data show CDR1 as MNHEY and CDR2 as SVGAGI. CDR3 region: CASSRASEVTQYF. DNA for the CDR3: TGTGCCAGCAGCCGGGCGAGCGAGGTGACCCAGTACTTC.

CDR3: CASSLGLGAYEQYV. The CDR3, as DNA: TGTGCCAGCAGCTTAGGCCTGGGCGCCTACGAGCAGTACGTC. The chain employs TRBV7-2 and TRBJ2-7; D uncertain. The CDR3 extends over 14 amino acids. Deletions cut 1 base from V and 2 bases from J, with 9 bases between. Germline CDR1 is SGHTA and CDR2 is FQGNSA.

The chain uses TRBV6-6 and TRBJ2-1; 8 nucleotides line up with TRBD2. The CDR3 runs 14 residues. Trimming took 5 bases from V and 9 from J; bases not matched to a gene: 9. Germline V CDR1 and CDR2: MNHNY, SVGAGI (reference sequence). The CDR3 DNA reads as TGTGCCAGCAGTCCGGGACTAGTCTCGTCTGAGCAGTTCTTC. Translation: CASSPGLVSSEQFF.

The DNA for the CDR3 is TGCGCCAGCAGCTACGGACAGGGCCCCTATGGCTACACCTTC. This codes for CASSYGQGPYGYTF. This sequence joins TRBV4-3 and TRBJ1-2; the match to TRBD1 covers 8 bases. Trimming took 5 bases from V and 4 from J; bases not matched to a gene: 6. The CDR3 extends over 14 amino acids. The V gene's germline CDR1 is LGHNA and CDR2 YSLEER.

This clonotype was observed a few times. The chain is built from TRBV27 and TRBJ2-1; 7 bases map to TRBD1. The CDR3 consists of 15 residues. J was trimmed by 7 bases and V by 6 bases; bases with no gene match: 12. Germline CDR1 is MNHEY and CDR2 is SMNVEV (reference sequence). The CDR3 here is CASRLRDRVGNEQFF. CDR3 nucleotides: TGTGCCAGCAGACTCCGGGACAGAGTCGGAAATGAGCAGTTCTTC.

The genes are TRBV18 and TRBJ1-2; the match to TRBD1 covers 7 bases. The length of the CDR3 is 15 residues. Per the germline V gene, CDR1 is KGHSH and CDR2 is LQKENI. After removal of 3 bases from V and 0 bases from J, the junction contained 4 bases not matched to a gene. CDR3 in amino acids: CASSPGTVANYGYTF. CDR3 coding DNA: TGTGCCAGCTCACCCGGGACAGTCGCTAACTATGGCTACACCTTC.

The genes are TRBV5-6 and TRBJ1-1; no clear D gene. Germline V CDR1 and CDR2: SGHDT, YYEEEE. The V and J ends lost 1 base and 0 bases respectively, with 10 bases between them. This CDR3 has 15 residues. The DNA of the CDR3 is TGTGCCAGCAGCTTGTGGGTAGTCATGAACACTGAAGCTTTCTTT. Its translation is CASSLWVVMNTEAFF.

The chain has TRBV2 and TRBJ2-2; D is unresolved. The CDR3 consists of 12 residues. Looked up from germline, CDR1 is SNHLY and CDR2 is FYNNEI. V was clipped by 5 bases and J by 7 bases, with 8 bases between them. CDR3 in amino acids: CASSLDGGELFF. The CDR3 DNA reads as TGTGCCAGCAGTCTAGATGGCGGGGAGCTGTTTTTT. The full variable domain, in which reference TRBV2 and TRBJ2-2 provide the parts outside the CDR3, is EPEVTQTPSHQVTQMGQEVILRCVPISNHLYFYWYRQILGQKVEFLVSFYNNEISEKSEIFDDQFSVERPDGSNFTLKIRSTKLEDSAMYFCASSLDGGELFFGEGSRLTVL.

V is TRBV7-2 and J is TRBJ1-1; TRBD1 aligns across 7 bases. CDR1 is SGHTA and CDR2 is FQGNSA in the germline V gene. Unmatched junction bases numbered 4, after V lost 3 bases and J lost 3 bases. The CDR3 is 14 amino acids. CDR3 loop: CASSFNRGYTEAFF. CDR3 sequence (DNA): TGTGCCAGCAGCTTTAACAGGGGCTACACTGAAGCTTTCTTT.

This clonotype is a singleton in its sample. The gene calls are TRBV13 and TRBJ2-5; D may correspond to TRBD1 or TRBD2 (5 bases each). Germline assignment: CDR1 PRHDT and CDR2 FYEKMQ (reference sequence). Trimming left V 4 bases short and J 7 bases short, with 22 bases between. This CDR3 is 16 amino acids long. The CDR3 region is CASSSNRDPPSRTQYF. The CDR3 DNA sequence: TGTGCCAGCAGCTCAAACCGGGACCCACCGTCAAGGACCCAGTACTTC.

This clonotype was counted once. CDR3 DNA sequence: TGCAGTGTAGGGCCGCCAAGAAGCACAGATACGCAGTATTTT. This sequence encodes CSVGPPRSTDTQYF. The chain joins TRBV20-1 to TRBJ2-3; no reliable D call. The CDR3 totals 14 residues. Per the germline V gene, CDR1 is DFQATT and CDR2 is SNEGSKA (reference sequence). The ends were cut back, 7 bases at V and 0 bases at J, with 14 bases in the middle.

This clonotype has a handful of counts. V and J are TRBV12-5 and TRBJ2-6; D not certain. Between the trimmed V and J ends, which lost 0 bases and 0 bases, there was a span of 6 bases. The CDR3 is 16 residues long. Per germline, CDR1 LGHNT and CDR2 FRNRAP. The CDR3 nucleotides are TGTGCTAGTGGTTTGGTCCAGTCCTCTGGGGCCAACGTCCTGACTTTC. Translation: CASGLVQSSGANVLTF.

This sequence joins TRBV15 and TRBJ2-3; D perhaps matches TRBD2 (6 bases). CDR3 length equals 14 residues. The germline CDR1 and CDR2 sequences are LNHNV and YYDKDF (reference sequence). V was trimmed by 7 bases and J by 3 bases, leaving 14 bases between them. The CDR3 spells CATNGGGPTDTQYF. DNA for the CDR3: TGTGCCACCAATGGAGGAGGGCCGACAGATACGCAGTATTTT. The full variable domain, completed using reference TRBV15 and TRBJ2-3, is DAMVIQNPRYQVTQFGKPVTLSCSQTLNHNVMYWYQQKSSQAPKLLFHYYDKDFNNEADTPDNFQSRRPNTSFCFLDIRSPGLGDTAMYLCATNGGGPTDTQYFGPGTRLTVL.

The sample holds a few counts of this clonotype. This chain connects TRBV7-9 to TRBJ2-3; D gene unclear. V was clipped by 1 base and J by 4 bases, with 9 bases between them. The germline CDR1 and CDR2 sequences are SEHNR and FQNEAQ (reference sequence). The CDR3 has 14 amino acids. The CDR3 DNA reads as TGTGCCAGCAGCTTAGGAGAGTTCGCAGATACGCAGTATTTT. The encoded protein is CASSLGEFADTQYF.

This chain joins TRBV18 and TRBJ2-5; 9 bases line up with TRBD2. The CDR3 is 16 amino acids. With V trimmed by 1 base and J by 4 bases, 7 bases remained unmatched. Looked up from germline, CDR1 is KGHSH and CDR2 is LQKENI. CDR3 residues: CASSPRKVAGVETQYF. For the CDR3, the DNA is TGTGCCAGCTCACCACGGAAGGTAGCGGGAGTAGAGACCCAGTACTTC.

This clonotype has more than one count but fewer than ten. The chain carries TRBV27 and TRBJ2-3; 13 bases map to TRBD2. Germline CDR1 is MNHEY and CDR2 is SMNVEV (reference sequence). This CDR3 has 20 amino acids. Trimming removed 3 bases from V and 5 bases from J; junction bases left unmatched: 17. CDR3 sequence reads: CASSFPPDPTSGRALDTQYF. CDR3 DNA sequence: TGTGCCAGCAGTTTCCCTCCGGACCCCACTAGCGGGAGGGCCTTAGATACGCAGTATTTT.

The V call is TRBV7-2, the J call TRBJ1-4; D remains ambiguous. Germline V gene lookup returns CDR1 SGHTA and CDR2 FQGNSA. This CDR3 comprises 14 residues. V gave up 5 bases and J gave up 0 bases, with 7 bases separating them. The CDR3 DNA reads TGTGCCAGCAGCAATAGTGCAACTAATGAAAAACTGTTTTTT. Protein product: CASSNSATNEKLFF.

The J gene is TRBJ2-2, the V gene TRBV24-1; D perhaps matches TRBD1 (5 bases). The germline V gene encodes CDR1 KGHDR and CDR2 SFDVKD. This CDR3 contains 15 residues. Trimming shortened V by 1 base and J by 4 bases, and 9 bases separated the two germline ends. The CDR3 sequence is CATSDFQGSTGELFF. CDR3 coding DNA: TGTGCCACCAGTGATTTCCAGGGATCCACCGGGGAGCTGTTTTTT.

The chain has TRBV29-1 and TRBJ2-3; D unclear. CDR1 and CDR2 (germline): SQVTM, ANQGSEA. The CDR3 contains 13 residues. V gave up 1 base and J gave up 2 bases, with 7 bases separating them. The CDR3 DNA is TGCAGCGTTGAAGGTTGGACCACAGATACGCAGTATTTT. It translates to CSVEGWTTDTQYF.

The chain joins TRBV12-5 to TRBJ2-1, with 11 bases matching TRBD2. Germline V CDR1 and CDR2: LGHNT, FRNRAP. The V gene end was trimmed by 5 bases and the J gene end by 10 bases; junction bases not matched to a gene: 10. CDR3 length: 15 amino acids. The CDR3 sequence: CASGKTSGNRIEQFF. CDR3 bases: TGTGCTAGTGGTAAGACTAGCGGGAACCGCATCGAGCAGTTCTTC. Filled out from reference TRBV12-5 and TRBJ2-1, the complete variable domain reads DARVTQTPRHKVTEMGQEVTMRCQPILGHNTVFWYRQTMMQGLELLAYFRNRAPLDDSGMPKDRFSAEMPDATLATLKIQPSEPRDSAVYFCASGKTSGNRIEQFFGPGTRLTVL.

This CDR3 reads CASSYSVAPRGQPQHF. CDR3 nucleotides: TGTGCCAGCAGTTACTCGGTGGCTCCTAGAGGGCAGCCCCAGCATTTT. J is TRBJ1-5 and V is TRBV6-5; D gene uncertain. Trimming stripped 0 bases from V and 7 bases from J, with 16 bases between. This CDR3 region has 16 residues. CDR1 and CDR2 (germline): MNHEY, SVGAGI.

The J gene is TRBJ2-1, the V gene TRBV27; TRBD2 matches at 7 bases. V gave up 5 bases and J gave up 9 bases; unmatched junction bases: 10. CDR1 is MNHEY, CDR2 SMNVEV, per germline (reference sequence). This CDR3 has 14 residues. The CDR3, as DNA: TGTGCCAGCAGTAGTGCGGGAGCCGTAGGTGAGCAGTTCTTC. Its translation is CASSSAGAVGEQFF.

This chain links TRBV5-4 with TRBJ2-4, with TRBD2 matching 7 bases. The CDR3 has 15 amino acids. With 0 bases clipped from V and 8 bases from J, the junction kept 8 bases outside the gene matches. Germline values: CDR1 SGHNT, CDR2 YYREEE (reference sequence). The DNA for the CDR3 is TGTGCCAGCAGCTTGGAAGGGGCTAGCGGAGACATTCAGTACTTC. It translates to CASSLEGASGDIQYF. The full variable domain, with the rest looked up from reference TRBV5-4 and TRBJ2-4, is ETGVTQSPTHLIKTRGQQVTLRCSSQSGHNTVSWYQQALGQGPQFIFQYYREEENGRGNFPPRFSGLQFPNYSSELNVNALELDDSALYLCASSLEGASGDIQYFGAGTRLSVL.